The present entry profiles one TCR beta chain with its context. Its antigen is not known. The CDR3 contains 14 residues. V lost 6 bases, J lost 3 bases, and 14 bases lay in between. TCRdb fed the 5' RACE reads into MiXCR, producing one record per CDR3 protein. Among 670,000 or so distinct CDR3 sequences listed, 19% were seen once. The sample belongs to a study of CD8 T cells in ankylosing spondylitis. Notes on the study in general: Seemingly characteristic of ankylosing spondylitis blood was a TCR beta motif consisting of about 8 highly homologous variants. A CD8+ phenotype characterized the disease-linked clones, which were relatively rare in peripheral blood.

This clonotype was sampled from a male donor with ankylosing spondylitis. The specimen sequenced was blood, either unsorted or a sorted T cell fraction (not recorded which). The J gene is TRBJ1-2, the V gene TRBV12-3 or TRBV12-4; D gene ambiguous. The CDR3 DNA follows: TGTGCCAGCAGCTTGATCGACGGGCACTATGGCTACACCTTC. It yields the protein CASSLIDGHYGYTF.